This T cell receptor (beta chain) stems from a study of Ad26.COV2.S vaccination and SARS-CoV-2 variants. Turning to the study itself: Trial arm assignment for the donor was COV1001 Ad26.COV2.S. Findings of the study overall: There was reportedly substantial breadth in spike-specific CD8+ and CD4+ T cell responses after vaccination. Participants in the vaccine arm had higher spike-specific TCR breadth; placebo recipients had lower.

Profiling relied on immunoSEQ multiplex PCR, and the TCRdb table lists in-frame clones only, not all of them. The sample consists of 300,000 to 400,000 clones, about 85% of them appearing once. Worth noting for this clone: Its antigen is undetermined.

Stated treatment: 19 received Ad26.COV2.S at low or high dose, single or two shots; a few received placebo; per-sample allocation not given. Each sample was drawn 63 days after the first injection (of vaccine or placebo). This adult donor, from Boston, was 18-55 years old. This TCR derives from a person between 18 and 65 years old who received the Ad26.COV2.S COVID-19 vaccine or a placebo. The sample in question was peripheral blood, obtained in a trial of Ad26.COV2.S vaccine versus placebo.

In DNA form, the CDR3 reads TGCGCCAGCAGGCTAGACATATACAATCAGCCCCAGCATTTT. Protein sequence: CASRLDIYNQPQHF. This sequence joins TRBV5-1 and TRBJ1-5; no reliable D call. Looked up from germline, CDR1 is SGHRS and CDR2 is YFSETQ. The CDR3 is made up of 14 amino acids. V lost 5 bases to trimming and J lost 3 bases, with 12 bases between them.